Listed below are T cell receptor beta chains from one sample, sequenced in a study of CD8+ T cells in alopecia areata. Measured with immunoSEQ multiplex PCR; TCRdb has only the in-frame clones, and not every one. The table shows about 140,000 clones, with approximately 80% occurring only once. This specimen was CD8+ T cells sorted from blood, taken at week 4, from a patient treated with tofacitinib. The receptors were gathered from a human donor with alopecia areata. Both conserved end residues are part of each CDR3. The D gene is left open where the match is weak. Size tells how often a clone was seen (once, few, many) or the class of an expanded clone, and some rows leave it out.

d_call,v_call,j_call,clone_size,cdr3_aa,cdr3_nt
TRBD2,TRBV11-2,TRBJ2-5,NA,CASSPRSGGAKETQYF,TGTGCCAGCAGCCCAAGGAGCGGGGGGGCTAAAGAGACCCAGTACTTC
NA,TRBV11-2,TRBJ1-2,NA,CASSYDSYGYTF,TGTGCCAGCAGCTACGATAGCTATGGCTACACCTTC
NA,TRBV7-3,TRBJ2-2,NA,CASSQTSGELFF,TGTGCCAGCAGCCAGACTAGCGGGGAGCTGTTTTTT
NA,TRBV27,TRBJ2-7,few,CASSSPAGSSYEQYF,TGTGCCAGCAGTTCCCCCGCCGGGAGCTCCTACGAGCAGTACTTC
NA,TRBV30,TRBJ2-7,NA,CAWSDYNLGRHYEQYF,TGTGCCTGGAGCGACTACAACTTGGGGAGACACTACGAGCAGTACTTC
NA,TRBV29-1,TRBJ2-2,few,CSVGNLRTGELFF,TGCAGCGTTGGGAACCTTCGCACCGGGGAGCTGTTTTTT
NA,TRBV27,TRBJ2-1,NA,CASAGEAHEQFF,TGTGCCAGCGCTGGGGAGGCCCATGAGCAGTTCTTC
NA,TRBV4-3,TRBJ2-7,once,CASSQDRGPTYEQYF,TGCGCCAGCAGCCAGGACCGGGGTCCTACCTACGAGCAGTACTTC
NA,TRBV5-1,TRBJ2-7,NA,CASSLGERANEQYF,TGCGCCAGCAGCTTGGGGGAGCGGGCAAACGAGCAGTACTTC
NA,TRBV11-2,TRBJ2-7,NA,CASSSPGSASTYEQYF,TGTGCCAGCAGCTCCCCTGGTAGCGCCTCTACCTACGAGCAGTACTTC
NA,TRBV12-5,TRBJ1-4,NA,CASGLVGVATNEKLFF,TGTGCTAGTGGTTTGGTAGGGGTTGCAACTAATGAAAAACTGTTTTTT
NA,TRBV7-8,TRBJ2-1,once,CASTTSVSRGPYNEQFF,TGTGCCAGCACCACATCGGTATCGCGGGGGCCCTACAATGAGCAGTTCTTC
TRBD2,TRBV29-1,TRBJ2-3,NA,CSAQLAGDTDTQYF,TGCAGCGCCCAACTAGCGGGGGACACAGATACGCAGTATTTT
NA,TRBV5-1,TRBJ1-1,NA,CASSLTGLNTEAFF,TGCGCCAGCAGCTTAACAGGGCTGAACACTGAAGCTTTCTTT
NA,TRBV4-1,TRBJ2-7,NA,CASSYDQINSYEQYF,TGCGCCAGCAGCTACGACCAAATAAATTCCTACGAGCAGTACTTC
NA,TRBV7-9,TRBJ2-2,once,CASSLPPGQRGELFF,TGTGCCAGCAGCTTACCTCCGGGACAACGGGGGGAGCTGTTTTTT
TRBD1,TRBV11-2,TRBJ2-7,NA,CASSLEGQGNYEQYF,TGTGCCAGCAGCTTGGAGGGACAGGGTAACTACGAGCAGTACTTC
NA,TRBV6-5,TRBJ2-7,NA,CASSYGPYEQYF,TGTGCCAGCAGTTACGGTCCCTACGAGCAGTACTTC
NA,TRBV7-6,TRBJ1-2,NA,CASSLGFGGTDGYTF,TGTGCCAGCAGCTTAGGGTTCGGTGGGACTGATGGCTACACCTTC
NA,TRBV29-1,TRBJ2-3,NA,CSVEDRGITDTQYF,TGCAGCGTTGAAGATCGGGGTATCACAGATACGCAGTATTTT
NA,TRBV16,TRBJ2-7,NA,CASSPRGRVDEQYF,TGTGCCAGCAGCCCCCGAGGTAGGGTAGACGAGCAGTACTTC
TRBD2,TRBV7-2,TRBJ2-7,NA,CASSRSGGSEQYF,TGTGCCAGCAGCCGCAGCGGGGGGAGCGAGCAGTACTTC
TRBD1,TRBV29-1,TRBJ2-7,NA,CSVVGQGAFSYEQYF,TGCAGCGTTGTCGGACAGGGGGCGTTTTCCTACGAGCAGTACTTC
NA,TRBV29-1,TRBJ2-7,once,CSVTSSYEQYF,TGCAGCGTGACCAGTTCCTACGAGCAGTACTTC
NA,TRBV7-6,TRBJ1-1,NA,CASSSLDGGDTEAFF,TGTGCCAGCAGCTCCCTGGACGGTGGTGACACTGAAGCTTTCTTT
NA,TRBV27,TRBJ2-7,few,CASSLDGRGFYEQYF,TGTGCCAGCAGTTTAGACGGTCGGGGTTTCTACGAGCAGTACTTC
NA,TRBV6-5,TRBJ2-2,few,CASSYGTAGTGELFF,TGTGCCAGCAGTTATGGTACTGCTGGCACCGGGGAGCTGTTTTTT
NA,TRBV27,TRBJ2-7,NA,CASSSPPLYEQYF,TGTGCCAGCAGTTCCCCCCCCCTGTACGAGCAGTACTTC
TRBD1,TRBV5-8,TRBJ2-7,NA,CASRQRTGLNEQYF,TGTGCCAGCAGACAACGGACAGGGCTGAACGAGCAGTACTTC
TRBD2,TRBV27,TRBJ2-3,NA,CASSLLAGGLYTDTQYF,TGTGCCAGCAGTTTACTAGCGGGGGGCCTCTACACAGATACGCAGTATTTT
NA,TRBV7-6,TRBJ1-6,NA,CASSLFASSYNSPLHF,TGTGCCAGCAGCTTATTTGCAAGCTCCTATAATTCACCCCTCCACTTT
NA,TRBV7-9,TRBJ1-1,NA,CASADSLNTEAFF,TGTGCCAGCGCGGATTCATTGAACACTGAAGCTTTCTTT
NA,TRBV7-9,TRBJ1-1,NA,CASSLVEAPEAFF,TGTGCCAGCAGCTTAGTTGAGGCCCCTGAAGCTTTCTTT
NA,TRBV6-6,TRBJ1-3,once,CASSSTGSGNTIYF,TGTGCCAGCAGTAGTACAGGGTCTGGAAACACCATATATTTT
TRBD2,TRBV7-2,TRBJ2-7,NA,CASSLALAGGRYEQYF,TGTGCCAGCAGCTTAGCACTAGCGGGGGGGCGGTACGAGCAGTACTTC
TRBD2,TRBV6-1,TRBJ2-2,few,CASSELAGGPGELFF,TGTGCCAGCAGTGAACTAGCGGGGGGGCCCGGGGAGCTGTTTTTT
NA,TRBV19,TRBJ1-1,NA,CASSFGRNTEAFF,TGTGCCAGTAGCTTTGGGAGGAACACTGAAGCTTTCTTT
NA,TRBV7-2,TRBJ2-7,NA,CASSLKPRGIDEQYF,TGTGCCAGCAGCTTAAAGCCCAGGGGAATCGACGAGCAGTACTTC
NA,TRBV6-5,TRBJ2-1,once,CASSYSRSVSYNEQFF,TGTGCCAGCAGTTACTCGAGATCGGTTAGCTACAATGAGCAGTTCTTC
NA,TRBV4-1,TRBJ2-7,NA,CASSQDEQGSYEQYF,TGCGCCAGCAGCCAAGATGAACAGGGAAGCTACGAGCAGTACTTC
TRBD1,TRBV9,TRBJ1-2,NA,CASSAKGGFGDYGYTF,TGTGCCAGCAGCGCAAAAGGGGGCTTCGGGGACTATGGCTACACCTTC
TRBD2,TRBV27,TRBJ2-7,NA,CASSLRGGSYEQYF,TGTGCCAGCAGCCTCCGCGGGGGCTCCTACGAGCAGTACTTC
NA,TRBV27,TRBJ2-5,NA,CASSQPPQETQYF,TGTGCCAGCAGCCAACCGCCACAAGAGACCCAGTACTTC